A single sample gave rise to the 17 T cell receptor beta chains below, sequenced in a study of cytomegalovirus exposure and HLA in healthy donors. In the PCR, 60 Vbeta and 13 Jbeta primers were used. Method: immunoSEQ multiplex PCR; TCRdb's copy keeps in-frame clones and lacks some. The profile shows 140,000 to 150,000 clones, just under 70% of them singletons. Input material: PBMCs. All receptors come from a man between 60 and 75 years old in good health and CMV-seronegative.

The genes are TRBV10-3 and TRBJ2-7; D is uncertain. This CDR3 contains 13 residues. The V end was cut by 3 bases, the J end by 6 bases, with 12 bases between. Germline values: CDR1 ENHRY, CDR2 SYGVKD. CDR3 amino acids: CAISESQESEQYF. CDR3 bases: TGTGCCATCAGTGAAAGTCAGGAATCCGAGCAGTACTTC.

The V gene is TRBV7-2, the J gene TRBJ1-4; no clear D gene. V was trimmed by 2 bases and J by 0 bases, leaving 4 bases between them. The germline V gene encodes CDR1 SGHTA and CDR2 FQGNSA. The CDR3 contains 14 residues. CDR3: CASSLLATNEKLFF. The CDR3 DNA reads as TGTGCCAGCAGCTTACTCGCAACTAATGAAAAACTGTTTTTT.

This chain joins TRBV7-6 and TRBJ1-3, with TRBD1 as a possible D gene (6 bases). Per the germline V gene, CDR1 is SGHVS and CDR2 is FNYEAQ. The CDR3 contains 16 residues. V was shortened by 4 bases and J by 4 bases, with 17 bases between the two germline ends. Written as DNA, the CDR3 is TGTGCCAGCAGCTGGGACGCTCCAGGGGACGGAAACACCATATATTTT. Protein product: CASSWDAPGDGNTIYF.

V gene TRBV2 combines with J gene TRBJ2-3; possible D gene TRBD1, 5 bases. Trimming took off 2 bases at V and 3 bases at J, with 9 bases between the two ends. The CDR3 is 14 residues long. Per germline, CDR1 SNHLY and CDR2 FYNNEI. CDR3 sequence reads: CASSERQGTDTQYF. The CDR3 DNA is TGTGCCAGCAGTGAACGGCAGGGTACAGATACGCAGTATTTT.

J is TRBJ2-7 and V is TRBV5-1; 8 bases line up with TRBD1. CDR1 is SGHRS and CDR2 is YFSETQ in the germline V gene. The CDR3 totals 16 residues. V was pared by 4 bases and J by 0 bases, with 9 bases of the junction left unmatched. The CDR3 sequence is CASSIASGTGSYEQYF. The CDR3 coding sequence is TGCGCCAGCAGCATAGCTTCCGGGACAGGCTCCTACGAGCAGTACTTC. The entire variable domain, with the rest obtained from reference TRBV5-1 and TRBJ2-7, is as follows: KAGVTQTPRYLIKTRGQQVTLSCSPISGHRSVSWYQQTPGQGLQFLFEYFSETQRNKGNFPGRFSGRQFSNSRSEMNVSTLELGDSALYLCASSIASGTGSYEQYFGPGTRLTVT.

The V call is TRBV2, the J call TRBJ2-7, with 8 bases lining up with TRBD1. In germline, CDR1 is SNHLY, CDR2 FYNNEI. CDR3 length: 14 residues. The V and J ends lost 7 bases and 0 bases, in that order; junction bases with no gene match: 5. Here the CDR3 reads CASNGDRSSYEQYF. DNA of the CDR3: TGTGCCAGCAATGGGGACAGGAGCTCCTACGAGCAGTACTTC.

The V and J genes are TRBV6-5 and TRBJ2-1, with TRBD2 as a possible D gene (5 bases). The CDR3 is 11 amino acids. Germline CDR1 and CDR2: MNHEY and SVGAGI. The V and J ends lost 8 bases and 8 bases respectively, with 10 bases between them. The CDR3 DNA reads as TGTGCCAGCTCTAGCTCCGATGAGCAGTTCTTC. It is translated as CASSSSDEQFF.

This clone occurred once. The rearrangement links TRBV15 to TRBJ1-1; 9 bases align to TRBD1. The germline CDR1 and CDR2 sequences are LNHNV and YYDKDF (reference sequence). CDR3 size: 18 residues. V dropped 0 bases and J dropped 2; count of bases not matched to a gene: 10. The DNA of the CDR3 is TGTGCCACCAGCAGAGATATGGACAGGGGATCGCAAAACACTGAAGCTTTCTTT. Amino acid sequence: CATSRDMDRGSQNTEAFF.

This chain joins TRBV7-9 and TRBJ2-3; 11 nucleotides agree with TRBD2. V shed 5 bases, J shed 2 bases, and the junction held 9 bases outside the gene matches. The CDR3 totals 17 residues. CDR1 and CDR2 (germline): SEHNR, FQNEAQ (reference sequence). The CDR3 region has the DNA TGTGCCAGCAGCCATCCCGGACTAGCGGGTATCACAGATACGCAGTATTTT. Protein product: CASSHPGLAGITDTQYF.

V and J are TRBV7-2 and TRBJ2-5; 7 bases are shared with TRBD1. V was pared by 5 bases and J by 4 bases, with 7 bases of the junction left unmatched. From germline, CDR1 is SGHTA and CDR2 FQGNSA. The CDR3 sequence is 14 residues long. The chain's CDR3 is CASSPGTDGETQYF. As DNA, the CDR3 is TGTGCCAGCAGCCCCGGGACAGACGGAGAGACCCAGTACTTC.

The chain carries TRBV28 and TRBJ2-1; no clear D gene. The ends were cut back, 4 bases at V and 13 bases at J, with 14 bases in the middle. This CDR3 has 12 amino acids. Germline values: CDR1 MDHEN, CDR2 SYDVKM. In DNA, the CDR3 is TGTGCCAGCAGTTCCCCAAACTTCCCTCAGTTCTTC. Translated, it gives CASSSPNFPQFF.

The V call is TRBV1, the J call TRBJ2-1; TRBD2 is the table's D call, not checked against the DNA. TRBV1 is labeled a pseudogene. This CDR3 contains 16 residues. CDR3 nucleotides: TGCACCAGCAGCCAAGGTCCGAGCGGGAGCTACAATGAGCAGTTCTTC. Translation gives CTSSQGPSGSYNEQFF.

The chain carries TRBV28 and TRBJ2-7, with 8 bases identical to TRBD1. This CDR3 contains 12 residues. Germline trimming cut 5 bases from V and 4 bases from J; bases unmatched to any gene: 1. Germline V gene lookup returns CDR1 MDHEN and CDR2 SYDVKM. The CDR3 sequence: CASSRDRYEQYF. The CDR3 DNA reads TGTGCCAGCAGTCGGGACAGGTACGAGCAGTACTTC.

This chain joins TRBV5-6 and TRBJ2-5, with 8 bases aligning to TRBD2. The germline V gene encodes CDR1 SGHDT and CDR2 YYEEEE. V shed 4 bases and J 4 bases; nucleotides not matched to a gene: 9. The CDR3 has 15 amino acids. The CDR3 DNA is TGTGCCAGCAGCCCAACCGGGAGGGCCTTAGAGACCCAGTACTTC. It encodes CASSPTGRALETQYF.

This clone was detected once. The chain recombines TRBV6-1 with TRBJ1-1; D unclear. The germline V gene has CDR1 MNHNS and CDR2 SASEGT. The CDR3 runs to 11 residues. Trimming cost V 7 bases and J 8 bases, with 11 bases left between them. Here the CDR3 reads CASTIFLEAFF. For the CDR3, the DNA is TGTGCCAGCACCATTTTCCTAGAAGCTTTCTTT.

This chain uses TRBV6-1 with TRBJ1-5, with D uncertain. CDR1 is MNHNS and CDR2 is SASEGT in the germline V gene. This CDR3 spans 13 amino acids. Trimming left V 7 bases short and J 4 bases short, with 11 bases between. In DNA form, the CDR3 reads TGTGCCAGCAAAGTTAGTATAAATCAGCCCCAGCATTTT. Its translation: CASKVSINQPQHF.

This clone was counted a few times. The V call is TRBV10-3, the J call TRBJ2-3, with TRBD2 matching 7 bases. Germline CDR1 ENHRY, CDR2 SYGVKD. The CDR3 has 19 amino acids. The junction had 12 bases not matched to a gene; V was cut back by 0 bases and J by 0 bases. The CDR3 here is CAISESTRAGDLSTDTQYF. The CDR3 bases are TGTGCCATCAGTGAGTCGACAAGGGCGGGAGACTTGAGCACAGATACGCAGTATTTT.